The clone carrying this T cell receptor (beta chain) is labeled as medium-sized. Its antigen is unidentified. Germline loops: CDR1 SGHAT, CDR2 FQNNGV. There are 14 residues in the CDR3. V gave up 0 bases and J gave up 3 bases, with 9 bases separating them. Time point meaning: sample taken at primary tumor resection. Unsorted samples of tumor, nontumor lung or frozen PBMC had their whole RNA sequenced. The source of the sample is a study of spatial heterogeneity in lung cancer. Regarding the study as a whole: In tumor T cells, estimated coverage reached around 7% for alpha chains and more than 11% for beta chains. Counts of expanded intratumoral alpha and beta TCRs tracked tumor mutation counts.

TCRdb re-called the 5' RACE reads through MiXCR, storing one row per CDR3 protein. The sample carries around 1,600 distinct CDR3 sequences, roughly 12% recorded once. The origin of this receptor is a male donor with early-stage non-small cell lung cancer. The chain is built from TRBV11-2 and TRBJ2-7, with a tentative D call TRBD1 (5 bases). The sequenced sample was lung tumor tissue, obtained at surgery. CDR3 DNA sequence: TGTGCCAGCAGCTTAGAGTACCAGGGCTACGAGCAGTACTTC. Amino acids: CASSLEYQGYEQYF.